This TCR beta chain comes out of a study of beta chain features in type 1 diabetes. As for the study in general: Across all samples, roughly 99 million sorted cells were examined. Study-wide points: Shorter TCRB CDR3s, moderately but significantly so, were found in Type 1 diabetes patients in all four CD4+ subsets. Sequencing used cDNA, and cells with high TCR expression could therefore be over-represented.

A heparinised blood draw that averaged approximately 110 mL was obtained once from each donor. Investigators reverse transcribed all isolated RNA, so they sequenced expressed TCRB transcripts. Some clones are missing from TCRdb's copy, which holds only in-frame ones; the method was immunoSEQ multiplex PCR. This sample has about 360,000 clones; approximately 12% occur once, and the top ten carry less than 0.02%. The germline CDR1 and CDR2 sequences are MDHEN and SYDVKM. Trimming took off 5 bases at V and 2 bases at J, with 12 bases between the two ends. This CDR3 is built from 14 residues. This clone has only a few counts. Its antigen is currently unknown. Other nucleotide sequences from this sample produce the same CDR3.

This TCR was sampled from a man in his late teens or twenties in good health. The V call is TRBV28, the J call TRBJ2-5; D might be TRBD1 (6 bases). The sequenced sample consisted of naive CD4+ T cells from blood. This CDR3 is CASSPGQIQETQYF. The CDR3 DNA is TGTGCCAGCAGTCCCGGACAGATACAAGAGACCCAGTACTTC.